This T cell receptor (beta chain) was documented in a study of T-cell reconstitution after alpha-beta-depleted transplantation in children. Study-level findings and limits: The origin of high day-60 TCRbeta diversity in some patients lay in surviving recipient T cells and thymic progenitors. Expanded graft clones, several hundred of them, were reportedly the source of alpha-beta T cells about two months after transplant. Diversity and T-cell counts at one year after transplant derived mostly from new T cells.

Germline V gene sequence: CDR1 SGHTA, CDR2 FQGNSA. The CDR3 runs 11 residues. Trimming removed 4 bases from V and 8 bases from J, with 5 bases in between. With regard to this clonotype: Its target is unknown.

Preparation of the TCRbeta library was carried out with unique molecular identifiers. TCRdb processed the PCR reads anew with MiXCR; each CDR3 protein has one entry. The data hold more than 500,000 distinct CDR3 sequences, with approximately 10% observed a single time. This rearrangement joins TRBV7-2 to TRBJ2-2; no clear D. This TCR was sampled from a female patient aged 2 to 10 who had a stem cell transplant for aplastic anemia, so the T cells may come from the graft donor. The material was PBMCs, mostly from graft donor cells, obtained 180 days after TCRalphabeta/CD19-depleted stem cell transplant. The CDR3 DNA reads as TGTGCCAGCAGCTCCCGTGGGGAGCTGTTTTTT. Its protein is CASSSRGELFF. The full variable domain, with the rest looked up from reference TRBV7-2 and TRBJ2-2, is GAGVSQSPSNKVTEKGKDVELRCDPISGHTALYWYRQSLGQGLEFLIYFQGNSAPDKSGLPSDRFSAERTGGSVSTLTIQRTQQEDSAVYLCASSSRGELFFGEGSRLTVL.